The TCR beta chain described here comes from a study of neurological immune-mediated disorders. Study-wide context: About 90% of the roughly 34 multiple sclerosis patients had relapsing-remitting disease; 3 had secondary progressive.

The sample holds a few counts of this clonotype. No antigen is known for it. It was from 2 million PBMCs stored at -80 C that the unsorted libraries were obtained. The study, taken as a whole, reports: Private repertoires in all groups were suggested by the absence of shared CDR3 amino acid sequences among expanded clones across subjects. According to phylogenetic grouping, one related-CDR3 cluster, a possible signature, contained the repertoires of 18 of 34 multiple sclerosis patients.

The CDR3 spans 16 residues. Trimming took 10 bases from V and 3 from J; bases not matched to a gene: 12. Germline-derived CDR1 and CDR2 are MNHEY and SVGAGI. Via MiXCR, TCRdb re-called the 5' RACE reads, giving one row per CDR3 protein. The sample gives about 32,000 distinct CDR3 sequences, around 4% of which show up once; 2% to 2.5% is in the top ten. The receptor comes from a man aged 25 to 40 with multiple sclerosis. Sequenced sample: PBMCs. The J gene is TRBJ2-2, the V gene TRBV6-5; 9 bases align to TRBD2. The CDR3 is CATRAWTSAYTGELFF. Here the CDR3 DNA reads TGTGCCACCCGAGCTTGGACTAGCGCATACACCGGGGAGCTGTTTTTT.